These T cell receptor beta chains were read from a single sample in a study of beta chain features in type 1 diabetes. The table came from immunoSEQ multiplex PCR; TCRdb's copy has only in-frame clones and leaves some out. The repertoire holds nearly 350,000 clones, approximately 9.9% seen once, with more than 0.8% in the top ten. Input material: central memory CD4+ T cells from blood. These receptors all stem from a man aged 25 to 40 with type 1 diabetes. Both conserved end residues are trimmed from each CDR3. A D gene is named only where the DNA matches it firmly.

TRBJ2-5,.,TRBV27,ASSLTRVQALETQY
TRBJ1-2,.,TRBV14,ASSLWDGGYT
TRBJ2-5,.,TRBV28,ASSVGLQETQY
TRBJ1-2,.,TRBV6-5,ASLSGAWRGYT
TRBJ2-2,.,TRBV14,ASSLGTSGELF
TRBJ1-2,.,TRBV6-1,ASSEAAGAWDGYT
TRBJ1-6,.,TRBV7-6,ASSRDTVASPLH
TRBJ2-7,TRBD1,TRBV4-3,ASSQGAGQGTYEQY
TRBJ2-5,.,TRBV7-9,ASSPRSREETQY
TRBJ2-7,.,TRBV5-6,ASSLLGGSGVREQY
TRBJ2-1,.,TRBV5-1,ASSSQGSSSYNEQF
TRBJ1-1,.,TRBV6-5,ASSYSRTEAF
TRBJ1-4,.,TRBV5-4,ASSYGATNEKLF
TRBJ2-3,.,TRBV7-8,ASSLAGPPDTQY
TRBJ1-2,TRBD1,TRBV19,ASSSRGRGYGYT
TRBJ1-2,TRBD1,TRBV29-1,SVESTGGYGYT
TRBJ1-1,.,TRBV18,ASSPVSGQNTEAF
TRBJ2-5,.,TRBV7-2,ASSPFQGIETQY
TRBJ2-2,.,TRBV29-1,SVPVGVNTGELF
TRBJ1-5,TRBD1,TRBV29-1,SVIQGSGNQPQH
TRBJ2-1,TRBD2,TRBV7-7,ASSLYRGDNEQF
TRBJ2-3,TRBD2,TRBV19,ASSIGGRDTQY
TRBJ2-1,.,TRBV30,ASQTLTPSSEQF
TRBJ2-7,.,TRBV5-1,ASSGAGTTLLEQY
TRBJ2-1,TRBD1,TRBV11-3,ASSLEGQLYSEQF
TRBJ1-1,TRBD1,TRBV12-5,ASGRQGAKAF
TRBJ1-1,.,TRBV7-2,ASSGDTGNTEAF
TRBJ2-1,.,TRBV12-5,ASGYYSYNEQF
TRBJ1-4,TRBD1,TRBV7-2,ASSRQGDNEKLF
TRBJ1-1,.,TRBV7-2,ASSPNFLNTEAF
TRBJ2-7,.,TRBV10-1,ASSEIGVGEQY
TRBJ1-5,.,TRBV4-1,ASSQDPGQPQH
TRBJ2-3,.,TRBV28,ASSGEGGYTDTQY
TRBJ2-1,TRBD1,TRBV28,ASSRTGLYNEQF
TRBJ2-7,.,TRBV29-1,SVLKPGAVLEQY
TRBJ1-1,.,TRBV2,ASRHRGNTEAF
TRBJ1-4,TRBD1,TRBV28,ASSLWATGGNEKLF
TRBJ2-3,TRBD1,TRBV19,ASTPQGVRTDTQY
TRBJ2-3,.,TRBV7-9,ASSLGSARSVDTQY
TRBJ1-1,TRBD1,TRBV7-7,ASSSPGQGIAEAF
TRBJ2-2,.,TRBV7-2,ASSLEPASGELF
TRBJ1-2,TRBD1,TRBV11-2,ASSLAGTGFGYT
TRBJ1-2,.,TRBV6-5,ASGLGGYYGYT
TRBJ2-7,.,TRBV19,ASSPPGRYEQY
TRBJ2-1,TRBD1,TRBV13,ASSPRLRGQGASESYNEQF
TRBJ2-2,.,TRBV7-9,ASSARSGANTGELF
TRBJ2-1,.,TRBV25-1,ASSDRFGPGSYNEQF
TRBJ1-5,.,TRBV6-6,ASNREGVNQPQH
TRBJ1-6,.,TRBV10-3,AIKAAGEQSPLH
TRBJ1-4,TRBD1,TRBV7-9,ASSLRTGEKLF
TRBJ2-3,.,TRBV7-2,ASTSDGDTQY
TRBJ2-7,.,TRBV5-6,ASSLPGGLTYEQY
TRBJ1-1,TRBD1,TRBV18,ASSPLDRATEAF
TRBJ1-2,.,TRBV6-6,ASRGEVPPGYT
TRBJ2-7,TRBD2,TRBV18,ASSLVAGPAGEQY
TRBJ2-7,.,TRBV7-9,ASSSSGSGVAEQY
TRBJ2-3,.,TRBV4-3,ASSQVPGPRGGGDTQY